Listed below are T cell receptor beta chains from one sample, sequenced in a study of beta chain features in type 1 diabetes. Measured with immunoSEQ multiplex PCR; TCRdb has only the in-frame clones, and not every one. Found here are roughly 300,000 clones, roughly 8% of them singletons; the top ten hold less than 0.45%. Sample: central memory CD4+ T cells from blood. These receptors were obtained from a woman between 18 and 29 years old in good health. The CDR3 runs from the conserved cysteine through the conserved F or W. The D gene is left open where the match is weak. Part of the rows lack a size; the others show once, few, many or a class for expanded clones.

>TRBV2|.|.|TRBJ2-6
CASSQWAGANVLTF
TGTGCCAGCAGTCAGTGGGCTGGGGCCAACGTCCTGACTTTC
>TRBV29-1|few|.|TRBJ2-3
CSVGARDSDTQYF
TGCAGCGTTGGGGCCAGGGACTCAGATACGCAGTATTTT
>TRBV7-2|.|TRBD2|TRBJ2-2
CASSRGLSNTGELFF
TGTGCCAGCAGCAGGGGACTATCGAACACCGGGGAGCTGTTTTTT
>TRBV7-9|.|TRBD1|TRBJ1-2
CASSLRDSYGYTF
TGTGCCAGCAGCTTAAGGGACAGCTATGGCTACACCTTC
>TRBV2|many|.|TRBJ2-1
CASSESYNEQFF
TGTGCCAGCAGTGAAAGCTACAATGAGCAGTTCTTC
>TRBV15|few|.|TRBJ2-1
CATSRDRGEQFF
TGTGCCACCAGCAGAGATCGGGGAGAGCAGTTCTTC
>TRBV7-3|many|.|TRBJ2-1
CASSSDSDEQFF
TGTGCCAGCAGCTCCGACTCCGATGAGCAGTTCTTC
>TRBV2|many|.|TRBJ1-4
CASMGGNEKLFF
TGTGCCAGCATGGGCGGGAATGAAAAACTGTTTTTT
>TRBV19|few|.|TRBJ2-4
CASSILWGPHHIQYF
TGTGCCAGTAGTATACTATGGGGGCCGCATCACATTCAGTACTTC
>TRBV4-3|many|.|TRBJ2-3
CASSYLTASTDTQYF
TGCGCCAGCAGCTATCTGACAGCCAGCACAGATACGCAGTATTTT
>TRBV29-1|many|.|TRBJ2-5
CSVQTTRETQYF
TGCAGCGTCCAAACCACACGGGAGACCCAGTACTTC
>TRBV2|.|.|TRBJ2-3
CASKEDGWDTQYF
TGTGCCAGCAAAGAAGACGGCTGGGATACGCAGTATTTT
>TRBV2|.|.|TRBJ2-1
CASREFGGRNEQFF
TGTGCCTCACGTGAATTTGGGGGGAGAAATGAGCAGTTCTTC
>TRBV18|few|TRBD1|TRBJ2-7
CASSRDSYEQYF
TGTGCCAGCTCCCGGGACAGCTACGAGCAGTACTTC
>TRBV7-2|few|TRBD2|TRBJ2-3
CASSLGREGTQYF
TGTGCCAGCAGCTTAGGGCGGGAGGGAACGCAGTATTTT
>TRBV4-2|.|.|TRBJ2-6
CASSTRAAGANVLTF
TGTGCCAGCAGCACCAGGGCCGCTGGGGCCAACGTCCTGACTTTC
>TRBV19|few|.|TRBJ2-1
CASMGRTYNEQFF
TGTGCCAGTATGGGGCGGACATACAATGAGCAGTTCTTC
>TRBV7-9|.|.|TRBJ2-5
CASRRSEGQETQYF
TGTGCCAGCCGCCGGTCGGAGGGGCAAGAGACCCAGTACTTC
>TRBV13|few|TRBD2|TRBJ2-3
CASSLRGRVSTDTQYF
TGTGCCAGCAGCTTACGCGGGAGGGTTAGCACAGATACGCAGTATTTT
>TRBV25-1|.|.|TRBJ1-1
CASSATGNTEAFF
TGTGCCAGCAGTGCGACAGGGAACACTGAAGCTTTCTTT
>TRBV29-1|.|TRBD1|TRBJ2-5
CSVSQGEETQYF
TGCAGCGTTTCCCAGGGGGAGGAGACCCAGTACTTC
>TRBV27|.|.|TRBJ2-1
CASSLTWGMVGYNEQFF
TGTGCCAGCAGTTTAACCTGGGGCATGGTCGGCTACAATGAGCAGTTCTTC
>TRBV14|many|.|TRBJ2-3
CASSQELRDTQYF
TGTGCCAGCAGCCAAGAGCTCCGGGATACGCAGTATTTT
>TRBV7-3|few|.|TRBJ1-1
CASSRSQGSEAFF
TGTGCCAGCAGCCGCTCCCAGGGGTCTGAAGCTTTCTTT
>TRBV4-2|.|.|TRBJ2-7
CASSQLTGGGVEQYF
TGTGCCAGCAGCCAACTCACTGGAGGTGGCGTCGAGCAGTACTTC
>TRBV4-3|.|.|TRBJ1-2
CASSHLGRNYYGYTF
TGCGCCAGCAGCCACTTGGGACGGAATTACTATGGCTACACCTTC
>TRBV28|.|.|TRBJ2-2
CASSTYGRGTGELFF
TGTGCCAGCAGTACGTACGGGAGAGGGACCGGGGAGCTGTTTTTT
>TRBV5-1|few|TRBD1|TRBJ2-5
CASSPGQLQETQYF
TGCGCCAGCAGCCCGGGACAGCTACAAGAGACCCAGTACTTC
>TRBV6-6|.|.|TRBJ1-1
CASSKRTDLMNTEAFF
TGTGCCAGCAGTAAACGGACGGACCTAATGAACACTGAAGCTTTCTTT
>TRBV18|few|TRBD1|TRBJ2-7
CASSPPGQNYEQYF
TGTGCCAGCTCACCGCCGGGACAGAACTACGAGCAGTACTTC
>TRBV27|few|TRBD2|TRBJ2-3
CASSLRGTSGRISTDTQYF
TGTGCCAGCAGTTTGAGAGGGACTAGCGGAAGGATTTCCACAGATACGCAGTATTTT
>TRBV25-1|few|.|TRBJ2-7
CASGQYEQYF
TGTGCCAGCGGACAATACGAGCAGTACTTC
>TRBV28|few|.|TRBJ2-5
CASSAPWRGLETQYF
TGTGCCAGCAGTGCCCCCTGGAGGGGCTTAGAGACCCAGTACTTC
>TRBV4-2|many|TRBD1|TRBJ2-6
CASSQEADRGLGANVLTF
TGTGCCAGCAGCCAAGAGGCGGACAGGGGGCTTGGGGCCAACGTCCTGACTTTC
>TRBV7-2|.|.|TRBJ2-7
CASSLGSRTQEQYF
TGTGCCAGCAGCTTAGGGTCGAGAACACAGGAGCAGTACTTC
>TRBV13|few|.|TRBJ1-2
CASSLGRTGHPPGYTF
TGTGCCAGCAGCTTAGGCCGAACAGGGCACCCACCTGGCTACACCTTC
>TRBV9|.|TRBD1|TRBJ2-5
CASSVASGGGWPGQGKFQETQYF
TGTGCCAGCAGCGTAGCTTCGGGCGGAGGATGGCCGGGACAGGGTAAATTCCAAGAGACCCAGTACTTC
>TRBV6-6|few|TRBD2|TRBJ2-5
CASSSLAGGKETQYF
TGTGCCAGCAGTTCACTAGCGGGAGGAAAAGAGACCCAGTACTTC
>TRBV6-5|.|.|TRBJ2-5
CASSPGAMETQYF
TGTGCCAGCAGCCCCGGAGCGATGGAGACCCAGTACTTC
>TRBV5-1|few|.|TRBJ1-2
CASSRTTVGINYGYTF
TGCGCCAGCAGCCGTACTACGGTAGGGATTAACTATGGCTACACCTTC
>TRBV7-9|.|TRBD1|TRBJ2-1
CASSSLDRAANEQFF
TGTGCCAGCAGCTCCCTGGACAGGGCGGCCAATGAGCAGTTCTTC
>TRBV2|.|TRBD2|TRBJ2-2
CASSTPSGGELFF
TGTGCCAGCAGTACTCCTAGCGGGGGGGAGCTGTTTTTT
>TRBV7-9|few|.|TRBJ2-3
CASSNPTRAGQYF
TGTGCCAGCAGCAACCCTACTCGGGCGGGGCAGTATTTT
>TRBV7-2|once|.|TRBJ2-2
CASSPDIGELFF
TGTGCCAGCAGCCCCGATATCGGGGAGCTGTTTTTT
>TRBV2|many|TRBD2|TRBJ2-2
CASSLNSPGGSGELFF
TGTGCCAGCAGCTTAAACTCCCCGGGGGGGTCCGGGGAGCTGTTTTTT
>TRBV9|.|.|TRBJ2-6
CASSVDTSGANVLTF
TGTGCCAGCAGCGTAGACACCTCTGGGGCCAACGTCCTGACTTTC
>TRBV2|many|.|TRBJ2-1
CASSAHNEQFF
TGTGCCAGCAGTGCCCACAATGAGCAGTTCTTC
>TRBV28|few|.|TRBJ2-5
CASSLYDLETQYF
TGTGCCAGCAGTCTGTACGACCTGGAGACCCAGTACTTC
>TRBV7-9|many|TRBD1|TRBJ1-4
CASSSDRDGEKLFF
TGTGCCAGCAGCTCCGACAGGGATGGAGAAAAACTGTTTTTT
>TRBV7-2|many|.|TRBJ2-5
CASSSSRELGETQYF
TGTGCCAGCAGCTCTAGCCGGGAGTTGGGAGAGACCCAGTACTTC
>TRBV28|.|.|TRBJ2-1
CASSGTPLNEQFF
TGTGCCAGCAGCGGGACTCCGCTCAATGAGCAGTTCTTC
>TRBV19|few|.|TRBJ1-2
CASKTVGADLVDYTF
TGTGCCAGTAAGACGGTGGGGGCGGACCTTGTGGACTACACCTTC
>TRBV15|.|.|TRBJ1-5
CATSRESAGYSNQPQHF
TGTGCCACCAGCAGAGAATCGGCAGGCTACAGCAATCAGCCCCAGCATTTT
>TRBV19|few|.|TRBJ1-5
CASSIVTASNQPQHF
TGTGCCAGTAGTATTGTTACCGCTAGCAATCAGCCCCAGCATTTT
>TRBV5-4|.|.|TRBJ2-2
CASSAESSNTGELFF
TGTGCCAGCAGCGCCGAGAGCTCGAACACCGGGGAGCTGTTTTTT
>TRBV2|few|TRBD1|TRBJ2-2
CASSRQGNTGELFF
TGTGCCAGCAGTCGACAGGGAAACACCGGGGAGCTGTTTTTT
>TRBV5-6|few|.|TRBJ2-5
CASSLFGKVSKETQYF
TGTGCCAGCAGCTTGTTTGGGAAAGTCTCTAAAGAGACCCAGTACTTC
>TRBV7-2|many|.|TRBJ2-7
CASSLDEYEQYF
TGTGCCAGCAGCTTAGACGAGTACGAGCAGTACTTC
>TRBV6-5|.|TRBD1|TRBJ2-5
CASSPGTGRETQYF
TGTGCCAGCAGCCCGGGGACAGGGAGAGAGACCCAGTACTTC
>TRBV28|.|TRBD1|TRBJ1-2
CASSFLGQGARGYTF
TGTGCCAGCAGTTTCCTCGGACAGGGGGCTCGTGGCTACACCTTC